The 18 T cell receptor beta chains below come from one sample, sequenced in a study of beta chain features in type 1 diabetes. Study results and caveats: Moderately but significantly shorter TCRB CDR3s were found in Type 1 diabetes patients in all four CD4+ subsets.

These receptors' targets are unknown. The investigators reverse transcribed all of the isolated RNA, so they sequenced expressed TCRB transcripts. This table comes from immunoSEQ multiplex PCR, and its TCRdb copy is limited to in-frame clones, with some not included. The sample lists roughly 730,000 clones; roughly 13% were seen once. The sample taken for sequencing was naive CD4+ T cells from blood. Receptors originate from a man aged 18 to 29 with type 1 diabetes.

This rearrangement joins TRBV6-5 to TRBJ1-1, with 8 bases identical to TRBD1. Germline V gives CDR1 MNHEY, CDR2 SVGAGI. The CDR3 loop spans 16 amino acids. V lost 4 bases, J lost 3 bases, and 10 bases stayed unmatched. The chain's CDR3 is CASSSPGGPPYTEAFF. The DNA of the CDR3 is TGTGCCAGCAGTTCCCCAGGGGGCCCTCCTTACACTGAAGCTTTCTTT.

CDR3 in amino acids: CASSLRLKQETQYF. The CDR3, as DNA: TGTGCCAGCAGCTTGCGTCTGAAGCAAGAGACCCAGTACTTC. The genes are TRBV5-6 and TRBJ2-5, with D unclear. Trimming took off 1 base at V and 2 bases at J, with 9 bases between the two ends. Germline V lookup: CDR1 SGHDT, CDR2 YYEEEE. This CDR3 spans 14 amino acids.

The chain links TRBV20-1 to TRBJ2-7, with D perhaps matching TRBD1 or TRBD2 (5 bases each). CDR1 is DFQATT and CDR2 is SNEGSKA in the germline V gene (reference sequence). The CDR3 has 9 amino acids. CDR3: CRGVHEQYF. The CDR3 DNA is TGCAGGGGGGTACACGAGCAGTACTTC.

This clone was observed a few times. In DNA form, the CDR3 reads TGTGCCAGCAGGTCGTCGGGACAGGGGGCAGATACGCAGTATTTT. Its protein product is CASRSSGQGADTQYF. The chain couples TRBV28 to TRBJ2-3; 11 bases agree with TRBD1. J lost 4 bases, V lost 6 bases, and 6 bases had no gene match. This CDR3 has 15 residues. CDR1 and CDR2 from the germline V gene are MDHEN and SYDVKM.

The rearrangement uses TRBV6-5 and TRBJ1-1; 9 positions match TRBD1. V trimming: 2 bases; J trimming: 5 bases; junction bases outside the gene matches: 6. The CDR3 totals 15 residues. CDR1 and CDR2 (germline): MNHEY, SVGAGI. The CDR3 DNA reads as TGTGCCAGCAGTTACCCGACCGGGACAGGGACTGAAGCTTTCTTT. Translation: CASSYPTGTGTEAFF.

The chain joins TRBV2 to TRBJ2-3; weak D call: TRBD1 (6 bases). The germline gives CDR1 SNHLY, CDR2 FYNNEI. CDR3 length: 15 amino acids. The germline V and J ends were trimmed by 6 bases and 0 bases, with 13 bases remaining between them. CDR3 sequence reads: CASRGQGLSTDTQYF. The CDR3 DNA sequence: TGTGCCAGCAGAGGGCAGGGGCTGAGCACAGATACGCAGTATTTT.

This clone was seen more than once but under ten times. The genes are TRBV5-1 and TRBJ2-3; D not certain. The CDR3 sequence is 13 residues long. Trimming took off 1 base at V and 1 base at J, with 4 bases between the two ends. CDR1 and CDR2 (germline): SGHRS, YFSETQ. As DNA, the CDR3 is TGCGCCAGCAGCTTGTGGGGCACAGATACGCAGTATTTT. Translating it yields CASSLWGTDTQYF.

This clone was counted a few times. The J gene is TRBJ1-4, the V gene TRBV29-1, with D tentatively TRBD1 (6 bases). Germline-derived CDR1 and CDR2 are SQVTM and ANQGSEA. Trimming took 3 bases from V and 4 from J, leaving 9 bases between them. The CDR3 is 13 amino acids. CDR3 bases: TGCAGCGTTGAGGGGGCTAGTAATGAAAAACTGTTTTTT. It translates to CSVEGASNEKLFF.

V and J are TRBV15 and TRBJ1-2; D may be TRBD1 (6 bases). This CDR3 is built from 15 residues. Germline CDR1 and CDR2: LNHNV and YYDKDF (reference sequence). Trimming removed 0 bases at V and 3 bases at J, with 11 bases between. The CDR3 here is CATSRDIGGYYGYTF. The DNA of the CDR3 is TGTGCCACCAGCAGAGATATAGGGGGATACTATGGCTACACCTTC.

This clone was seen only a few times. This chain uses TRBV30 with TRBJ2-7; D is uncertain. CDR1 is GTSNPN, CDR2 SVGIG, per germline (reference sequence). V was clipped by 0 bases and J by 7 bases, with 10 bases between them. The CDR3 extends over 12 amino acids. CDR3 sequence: CAWSVPGPEQYF. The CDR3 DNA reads TGTGCCTGGAGTGTACCCGGGCCAGAGCAGTACTTC.

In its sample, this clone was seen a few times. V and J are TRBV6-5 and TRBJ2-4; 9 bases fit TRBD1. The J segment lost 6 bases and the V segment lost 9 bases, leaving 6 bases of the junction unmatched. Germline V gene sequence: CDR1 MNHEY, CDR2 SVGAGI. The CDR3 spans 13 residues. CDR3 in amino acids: CASQQTGGNIQYF. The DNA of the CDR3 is TGTGCCAGTCAGCAGACAGGGGGAAACATTCAGTACTTC.

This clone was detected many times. The chain's CDR3 is CASVSTANTEAFF. The CDR3 DNA reads TGTGCCAGCGTCTCGACAGCAAACACTGAAGCTTTCTTT. The V call is TRBV7-9, the J call TRBJ1-1, with D possibly TRBD1 on 5 matching bases. Germline V lookup: CDR1 SEHNR, CDR2 FQNEAQ (reference sequence). The CDR3 has 13 amino acids. Trimming removed 8 bases from V and 2 bases from J, with 12 bases in between. The variable domain in full, completed from reference TRBV7-9 and TRBJ1-1, reads DTGVSQNPRHKITKRGQNVTFRCDPISEHNRLYWYRQTLGQGPEFLTYFQNEAQLEKSRLLSDRFSAERPKGSFSTLEIQRTEQGDSAMYLCASVSTANTEAFFGQGTRLTVV.

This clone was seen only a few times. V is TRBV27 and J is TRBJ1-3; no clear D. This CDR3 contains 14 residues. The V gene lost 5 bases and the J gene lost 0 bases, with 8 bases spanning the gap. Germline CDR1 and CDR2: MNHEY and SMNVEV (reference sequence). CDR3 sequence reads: CASSPSSSGNTIYF. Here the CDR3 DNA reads TGTGCCAGCAGTCCCTCAAGCTCTGGAAACACCATATATTTT.

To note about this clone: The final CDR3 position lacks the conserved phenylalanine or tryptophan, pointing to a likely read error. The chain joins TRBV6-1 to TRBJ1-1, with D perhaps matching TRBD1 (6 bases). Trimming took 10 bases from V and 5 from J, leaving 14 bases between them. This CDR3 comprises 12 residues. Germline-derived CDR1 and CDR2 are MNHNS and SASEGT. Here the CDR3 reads CATDRFETEAFS. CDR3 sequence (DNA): TGTGCCACAGACAGGTTTGAAACTGAAGCTTTCTCT.

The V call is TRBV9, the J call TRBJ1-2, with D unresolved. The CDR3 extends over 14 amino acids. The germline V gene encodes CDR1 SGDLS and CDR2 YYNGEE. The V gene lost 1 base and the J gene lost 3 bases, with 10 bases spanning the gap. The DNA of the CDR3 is TGTGCCAGCAGCGTAACGATTGAGGACTATGGCTACACCTTC. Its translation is CASSVTIEDYGYTF.

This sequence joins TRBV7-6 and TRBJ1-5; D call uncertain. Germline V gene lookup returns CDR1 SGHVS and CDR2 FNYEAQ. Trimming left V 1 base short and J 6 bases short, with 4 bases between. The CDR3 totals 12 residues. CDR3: CASSLGSQPQHF. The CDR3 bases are TGTGCCAGCAGCTTAGGTTCTCAGCCCCAGCATTTT.

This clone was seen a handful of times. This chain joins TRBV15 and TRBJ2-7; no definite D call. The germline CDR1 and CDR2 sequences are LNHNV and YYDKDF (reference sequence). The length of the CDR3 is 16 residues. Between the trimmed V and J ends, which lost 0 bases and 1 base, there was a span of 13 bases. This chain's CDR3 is CATSRDTGFGSYEQYF. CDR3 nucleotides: TGTGCCACCAGCAGAGATACCGGGTTCGGGTCCTACGAGCAGTACTTC.

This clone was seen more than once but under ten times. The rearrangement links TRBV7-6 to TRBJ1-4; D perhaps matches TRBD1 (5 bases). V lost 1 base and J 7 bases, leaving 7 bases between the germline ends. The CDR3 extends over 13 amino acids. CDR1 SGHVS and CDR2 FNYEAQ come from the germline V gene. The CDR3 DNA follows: TGTGCCAGCAGCTTAGGGAGGGGTGAAAAACTGTTTTTT. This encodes CASSLGRGEKLFF.